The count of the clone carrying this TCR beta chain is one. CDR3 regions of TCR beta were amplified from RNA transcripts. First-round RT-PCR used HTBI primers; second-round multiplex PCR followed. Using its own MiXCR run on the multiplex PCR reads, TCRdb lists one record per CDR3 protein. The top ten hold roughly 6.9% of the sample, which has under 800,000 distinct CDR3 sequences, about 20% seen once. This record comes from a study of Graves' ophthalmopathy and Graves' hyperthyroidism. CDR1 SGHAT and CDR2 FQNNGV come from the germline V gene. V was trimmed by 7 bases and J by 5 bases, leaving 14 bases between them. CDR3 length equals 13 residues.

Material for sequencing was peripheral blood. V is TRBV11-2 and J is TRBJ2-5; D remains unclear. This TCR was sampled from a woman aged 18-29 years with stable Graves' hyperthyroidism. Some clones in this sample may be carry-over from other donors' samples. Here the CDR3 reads CASIRTLGETQYF. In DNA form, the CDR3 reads TGTGCCAGCATCCGGACCCTGGGCGAGACCCAGTACTTC.